Below are 2 T cell receptor beta chains sequenced from a single sample in a study of blood T cell repertoires in COVID-19. Using immunoSEQ multiplex PCR, the repertoire was profiled, and TCRdb retains in-frame clones only, with some absent. The sample includes over 120,000 clones, roughly four fifths of them seen just once. Sequencing was done on a sample of peripheral blood. These receptors originate from a woman at least 80 years old with acute or convalescent COVID-19.

J is TRBJ1-6 and V is TRBV18, with a possible D match to TRBD1 (6 bases). V was clipped by 3 bases and J by 6 bases, with 18 bases between them. Germline V gives CDR1 KGHSH, CDR2 LQKENI. The CDR3 length is 17 residues. CDR3 sequence reads: CASSPDKGTPRNSPLHF. CDR3 sequence (DNA): TGTGCCAGCTCACCCGATAAAGGGACACCACGTAATTCACCCCTCCACTTT.

The rearrangement joins TRBV27 to TRBJ1-2, with 7 bases aligning to TRBD1. The CDR3 extends over 16 amino acids. J lost 0 bases, V lost 4 bases, and 8 bases had no gene match. CDR1 and CDR2 (germline): MNHEY, SMNVEV (reference sequence). The CDR3 spells CASSSLAGTANYGYTF. CDR3 nucleotides: TGTGCCAGCAGTTCACTCGCCGGGACAGCTAACTATGGCTACACCTTC.